Below are 25 T cell receptor beta chains sequenced from a single sample in a study of glioma-infiltrating T cells. Amplification of TCR alpha and beta CDR3 regions from RNA used iRepertoire nested multiplex PCR. Using its own MiXCR run on the multiplex PCR reads, TCRdb lists one record per CDR3 protein. The profile shows 95,000 to 110,000 distinct CDR3 sequences, around 30% of them singletons. Sequences were obtained from glioma tissue, nonneoplastic brain tissue, or PBMCs (not recorded which). The receptor source for this set is a human donor with low-grade glioma or glioblastoma, undergoing nonglioma brain surgery, or in good health (not recorded which).

This clonotype was seen many times. The chain combines TRBV20-1 with TRBJ1-4; D ambiguous. Germline values: CDR1 DFQATT, CDR2 SNEGSKA (reference sequence). Deletions cut 6 bases from V and 4 bases from J, with 6 bases between. CDR3 size: 11 residues. The CDR3: CSAIYNEKLFF. The CDR3 nucleotides read TGCAGTGCAATCTATAATGAAAAACTGTTTTTT.

This clonotype has ten or more counts. This chain uses TRBV2 with TRBJ2-2; D is uncertain. V lost 4 bases, J lost 6 bases, and 6 bases lay in between. There are 12 residues in the CDR3. Germline V gene data show CDR1 as SNHLY and CDR2 as FYNNEI. The CDR3 nucleotides are TGTGCCAGCAGTGTAGGCTCCGGGGAGCTGTTTTTT. It yields the protein CASSVGSGELFF.

This clonotype was picked up many times. V usage is TRBV28 and J usage is TRBJ1-5; no clear D gene. The CDR3 consists of 16 residues. Germline CDR1 MDHEN, CDR2 SYDVKM. V was trimmed by 6 bases and J by 4 bases, leaving 19 bases between them. CDR3 coding DNA: TGTGCCAGCAGAATTACTCTCTTTCGGGTTAATCAGCCCCAGCATTTT. Protein sequence: CASRITLFRVNQPQHF.

Points on this clonotype: Given a much more abundant clone one base away, this may be a read error. The chain employs TRBV15 and TRBJ1-5; 7 bases are shared with TRBD1. CDR1 and CDR2 (germline): LNHNV, YYDKDF (reference sequence). The CDR3 covers 16 residues. The J segment lost 3 bases and the V segment lost 0 bases, leaving 5 bases of the junction unmatched. CDR3 residues: CATSRDNRGDNQPQHF. The DNA of the CDR3 is TGTGCCACCAGCAGAGATAACAGGGGTGACAATCAGCCCCAGCATTTT.

This clonotype was found many times. The chain couples TRBV4-3 to TRBJ2-7, with 8 bases that match TRBD1. CDR3 length: 16 residues. The germline CDR1 and CDR2 sequences are LGHNA and YSLEER. J gave up 3 bases and V 0 bases, and 7 bases lay outside the gene matches. The CDR3 region has the DNA TGCGCCAGCAGCCAAGAGGCCGCAGGGGGCATCTACGAGCAGTACTTC. This gives the protein CASSQEAAGGIYEQYF.

The chain couples TRBV2 to TRBJ1-5, with D possibly matching TRBD1 (6 bases). Trimming shortened V by 5 bases and J by 5 bases, and 16 bases separated the two germline ends. This CDR3 has 15 amino acids. Germline V gene data show CDR1 as SNHLY and CDR2 as FYNNEI. CDR3 region: CASSSSGRGDQPQHF. The CDR3 region has the DNA TGTGCCAGCAGTTCCTCGGGCAGGGGAGATCAGCCCCAGCATTTT.

This clonotype was found many times. The chain couples TRBV11-2 to TRBJ2-3, with 8 bases fitting TRBD2. Trimming removed 4 bases from V and 0 bases from J; junction bases left unmatched: 6. Germline CDR1 reads SGHAT; CDR2 reads FQNNGV. CDR3 length: 16 amino acids. For the CDR3, the DNA is TGTGCCAGCAGCTCACAACTAGCGGTTAGCACAGATACGCAGTATTTT. Amino acids: CASSSQLAVSTDTQYF. Based on the CDR3 plus reference TRBV11-2 and TRBJ2-3, the full variable domain is EAGVAQSPRYKIIEKRQSVAFWCNPISGHATLYWYQQILGQGPKLLIQFQNNGVVDDSQLPKDRFSAERLKGVDSTLKIQPAKLEDSAVYLCASSSQLAVSTDTQYFGPGTRLTVL.

This chain connects TRBV6-2 or TRBV6-3 to TRBJ2-3; 8 bases agree with TRBD2. Germline V lookup: CDR1 MNHEY, CDR2 SVGEGT. Trimming removed 6 bases from V and 2 bases from J; junction bases left unmatched: 4. The CDR3 is 14 residues long. CDR3 in amino acids: CASRASGYTDTQYF. The CDR3 DNA reads TGTGCCAGCAGGGCTAGCGGGTACACAGATACGCAGTATTTT.

Remarks on this clonotype: A much larger clone is a single base away; this may be a read error. The chain uses TRBV25-1 and TRBJ2-1; no firm D call. V was cut by 4 bases and J by 15 bases, with 13 bases left in between. This CDR3 is built from 11 residues. Germline V gives CDR1 MGHDK, CDR2 SYGVNS. The CDR3 region is CASSGPLNVFF. Here the CDR3 DNA reads TGTGCCAGCAGTGGACCCCTGAACGTGTTCTTC.

This clonotype was detected many times. The chain recombines TRBV28 with TRBJ1-2; possible D gene TRBD1, 5 bases. Looked up from germline, CDR1 is MDHEN and CDR2 is SYDVKM. The CDR3 is 16 amino acids. Trimming took 6 bases from V and 3 from J, leaving 20 bases between them. CDR3 sequence (DNA): TGTGCCAGCAGCCAATACAGGTTGAGTCGGGACTATGGCTACACCTTC. Amino acids: CASSQYRLSRDYGYTF.

This clonotype was observed a single time. In this CDR3 the conserved last residue, phenylalanine or tryptophan, is missing, so a read error is likely. This sequence joins TRBV30 and TRBJ2-7, with 9 bases aligning to TRBD1. V was pared by 3 bases and J by 6 bases, with 9 bases of the junction left unmatched. Germline V gene lookup returns CDR1 GTSNPN and CDR2 SVGIG (reference sequence). CDR3 size: 14 residues. The CDR3 protein is CAWSFRDRVAEQYS. DNA for the CDR3: TGTGCCTGGAGCTTCAGGGACAGGGTAGCCGAGCAGTACTCC.

This clonotype was counted ten times or more. The rearrangement joins TRBV4-3 to TRBJ1-1; perhaps TRBD1 as D (5 bases). Germline V CDR1 and CDR2: LGHNA, YSLEER. The CDR3 loop spans 15 amino acids. V lost 4 bases and J 0 bases, leaving 12 bases between the germline ends. Here the CDR3 reads CASSPLGTMNTEAFF. In nucleotides, the CDR3 is TGCGCCAGCAGCCCTCTGGGGACCATGAACACTGAAGCTTTCTTT.

J is TRBJ2-5 and V is TRBV19; D remains unclear. This CDR3 region has 14 residues. V was trimmed by 5 bases and J by 1 base, leaving 11 bases between them. Germline loops: CDR1 LNHDA, CDR2 SQIVND (reference sequence). In nucleotides, the CDR3 is TGTGCCAGTAGTCTGAATGGAGCCCAAGAGACCCAGTACTTC. Translation gives CASSLNGAQETQYF. The variable domain in full, with the rest retrieved from reference TRBV19 and TRBJ2-5, is DGGITQSPKYLFRKEGQNVTLSCEQNLNHDAMYWYRQDPGQGLRLIYYSQIVNDFQKGDIAEGYSVSREKKESFPLTVTSAQKNPTAFYLCASSLNGAQETQYFGPGTRLLVL.

As regards this clonotype: The junction and the germline gene differ at one end; a read error may be behind it. The chain links TRBV12-5 to TRBJ2-5; D tentatively fits TRBD1 or TRBD2 (5 bases each). The CDR3 has 12 amino acids. Germline CDR1 is LGHNT and CDR2 is FRNRAP. CDR3 residues: CASASELGTKYF. The CDR3 DNA sequence: TGTGCTAGTGCCTCCGAGCTTGGGACCAAGTACTTT.

The genes are TRBV6-2 or TRBV6-3 and TRBJ1-4; D is unresolved. Germline V gene sequence: CDR1 MNHEY, CDR2 SVGEGT. The CDR3 covers 13 residues. The V gene lost 8 bases and the J gene lost 2 bases, with 9 bases spanning the gap. DNA of the CDR3: TGTGCCAGCCGGGGAGGCACTAATGAAAAACTGTTTTTT. Protein: CASRGGTNEKLFF.

The chain employs TRBV7-2 and TRBJ2-7, with 9 bases fitting TRBD2. The CDR3 has 16 residues. The trim removed 1 base at V and 2 bases at J, leaving 6 bases unmatched. From germline, CDR1 is SGHTA and CDR2 FQGNSA. Here the CDR3 DNA reads TGTGCCAGCAGCTTAGGGGGGACTAGCCGTACCTACGAGCAGTACTTC. It codes for CASSLGGTSRTYEQYF.

The V gene is TRBV6-9, the J gene TRBJ2-1, with 7 nucleotides matching TRBD2. This CDR3 contains 17 residues. J was trimmed by 5 bases and V by 4 bases; bases with no gene match: 14. CDR1 is MNHGY, CDR2 SVAAGI, per germline. CDR3 nucleotide sequence: TGTGCCAGCAGTTCCACCTGGGCCAGCGGGGCTAACAATGAGCAGTTCTTC. Its protein is CASSSTWASGANNEQFF.

With respect to this clonotype: This could be a read error, since a much larger clone is one nucleotide away. This sequence joins TRBV5-4 and TRBJ2-2, with no clear D. In germline, CDR1 is SGHNT, CDR2 YYREEE (reference sequence). The length of the CDR3 is 15 residues. The CDR3 nucleotides are TGTGCCAGAAGCTCGGGCCGCCTTAACACCGGGGAGCTGTTTTTT. It is translated as CARSSGRLNTGELFF.

For this clonotype: A much larger clone lies a single base off, so this may be a read error. CDR3 in amino acids: CASSYPGGTKNIQYF. In nucleotides, the CDR3 is TGTGCCAGCAGTTACCCCGGGGGAACCAAAAACATTCAGTACTTC. The chain couples TRBV6-6 to TRBJ2-4; D perhaps matches TRBD2 (6 bases). V was cut by 2 bases and J by 2 bases, with 10 bases left in between. Looked up from germline, CDR1 is MNHNY and CDR2 is SVGAGI (reference sequence). The CDR3 has 15 amino acids.

In the case of this clonotype: Given a much more abundant clone one base away, this may be a read error. The V gene is TRBV7-2, the J gene TRBJ1-4, with D possibly matching TRBD1 (5 bases). The CDR3 contains 14 residues. Germline V gene sequence: CDR1 SGHTA, CDR2 FQGNSA. DNA of the CDR3: TGTGCCAGCAGCTTCAACGGGGCTAATGAAAAACTGTCTTTT. Translated, it gives CASSFNGANEKLSF.

With regard to this clonotype: This sequence may be a read error, since a much larger clone differs from it by one base. The genes are TRBV4-2 and TRBJ1-1; D gene uncertain. The CDR3 spans 14 residues. Per germline, CDR1 LGHNA and CDR2 YNFKEQ. The chain's CDR3 is CASSQGVGNSEAFF. The DNA of the CDR3 is TGTGCCAGCAGCCAAGGCGTAGGGAACAGTGAAGCTTTCTTT.

Ten or more counts support this clonotype. The V and J genes are TRBV6-1 and TRBJ1-1; 10 bases line up with TRBD1. CDR1 and CDR2 (germline): MNHNS, SASEGT. This CDR3 is built from 15 residues. V lost 6 bases and J lost 7; bases outside the gene matches: 11. The DNA for the CDR3 is TGTGCCAGCAGACCCGGGACAGGGGCAGTCGGTGAAGCTTTCTTT. This translates into CASRPGTGAVGEAFF.

Points on this clonotype: One base away lies a much larger clone, so this may be a sequencing read error. The rearrangement joins TRBV4-3 to TRBJ1-3; D gene unclear. The CDR3 covers 18 residues. The V gene's germline CDR1 is LGHNA and CDR2 YSLEER. CDR3 residues: CASSQDRDALPSVNTIYF. The CDR3 nucleotides are TGCGCCAGCAGCCAAGATCGGGATGCCCTACCCTCTGTAAACACCATATATTTT.

This clonotype was detected many times. The rearrangement links TRBV20-1 to TRBJ2-7, with TRBD1 as a possible D gene (6 bases). Germline V gene lookup returns CDR1 DFQATT and CDR2 SNEGSKA (reference sequence). Trimming left V 1 base short and J 5 bases short, with 15 bases between. This CDR3 is 14 amino acids long. The CDR3 region has the DNA TGCAGTGCTAGAGGGCCCAGGGGAGTTGACGAGCAGTACTTC. Protein sequence: CSARGPRGVDEQYF.

The chain joins TRBV3-1 to TRBJ1-5, with D possibly being TRBD1 (5 bases). The V and J ends lost 4 bases and 6 bases respectively, with 10 bases between them. CDR1 and CDR2 (germline): LGHDT, YNNKEL (reference sequence). The CDR3 runs to 13 residues. Here the CDR3 DNA reads TGTGCCAGCAGCCGACTTGACAGTCAGCCCCAGCATTTT. It codes for CASSRLDSQPQHF.